These 30 T cell receptor beta chains came from one sample sequenced in a study of CD8 T cells in Susac syndrome. The RNA input was roughly 0.45 to 1 ug, and it was reverse transcribed with random hexamers. From the immunoSEQ multiplex PCR reads, TCRdb called clonotypes with MiXCR, one entry per CDR3 protein. This table has just over 150,000 distinct CDR3 sequences, roughly 95% appearing once. Sequencing was carried out using CD4+ T cells from PBMCs. These receptors all come from a human donor with Susac syndrome.

The chain carries TRBV3-1 and TRBJ2-7, with a tentative D call TRBD2 (7 bases). The CDR3 has 15 residues. The germline gives CDR1 LGHDT, CDR2 YNNKEL (reference sequence). Trimming removed 5 bases at V and 4 bases at J, with 18 bases between. The DNA of the CDR3 is TGTGCCAGCAGCGAAGGACTAGGGGGATCGTACGAGCAGTACTTC. Translating it yields CASSEGLGGSYEQYF.

CDR3 DNA sequence: TGCAGTGCTCCCGAGGGAGGTGGCTACACCTTC. Encoded protein: CSAPEGGGYTF. The chain links TRBV20-1 to TRBJ1-2, with unresolved D. This CDR3 is built from 11 residues. CDR1 is DFQATT and CDR2 is SNEGSKA in the germline V gene (reference sequence). The V end was cut by 5 bases, the J end by 7 bases, with 11 bases between.

The genes are TRBV9 and TRBJ1-6; D not resolved. CDR1 is SGDLS, CDR2 YYNGEE, per germline. V was clipped by 3 bases and J by 7 bases, with 14 bases between them. The CDR3 loop spans 15 amino acids. DNA for the CDR3: TGTGCCAGCAGCGAAGGTTTATCGGGGAATTCACCCCTCCACTTT. The encoded protein is CASSEGLSGNSPLHF.

The CDR3 is CSANQQGSTGELFF. DNA for the CDR3: TGCAGTGCTAACCAGCAGGGCTCCACCGGGGAGCTGTTTTTT. The J gene is TRBJ2-2, the V gene TRBV20-1; a possible D gene is TRBD1 (5 bases). Trimming removed 4 bases from V and 4 bases from J, with 13 bases in between. Germline loops: CDR1 DFQATT, CDR2 SNEGSKA (reference sequence). CDR3 size: 14 residues.

This clonotype was seen once. The chain is built from TRBV4-3 and TRBJ2-1; the match to TRBD2 covers 7 bases. Losses at the gene ends were 0 bases for V and 1 base for J; bases not matched to a gene: 6. Germline assignment: CDR1 LGHNA and CDR2 YSLEER. The CDR3 loop spans 17 amino acids. The CDR3 nucleotides are TGCGCCAGCAGCCAAGATTCGGCTAGCGGATCCTACAATGAGCAGTTCTTC. Translated, it gives CASSQDSASGSYNEQFF.

This chain links TRBV3-1 with TRBJ2-5; no definite D call. Germline V gene lookup returns CDR1 LGHDT and CDR2 YNNKEL (reference sequence). V was shortened by 0 bases and J by 4 bases, with 6 bases between the two germline ends. The CDR3 is made up of 13 amino acids. CDR3 region: CASSQDRVETQYF. The CDR3 region has the DNA TGTGCCAGCAGCCAAGATCGCGTAGAGACCCAGTACTTC.

CDR3 nucleotide sequence: TGTGCCAGCAGCACCCGAACGACTAGCGGGGGCACAGATACGCAGTATTTT. Translation gives CASSTRTTSGGTDTQYF. The chain recombines TRBV7-6 with TRBJ2-3, with TRBD2 matching 11 bases. The CDR3 consists of 17 residues. V was pared by 5 bases and J by 1 base, with 8 bases of the junction left unmatched. In germline, CDR1 is SGHVS, CDR2 FNYEAQ.

The chain uses TRBV20-1 and TRBJ1-1; no reliable D call. The CDR3 covers 12 residues. Germline V gives CDR1 DFQATT, CDR2 SNEGSKA (reference sequence). V was clipped by 7 bases and J by 2 bases, with 11 bases between them. DNA for the CDR3: TGCAGTGATTTTCGGGCTAACACTGAAGCTTTCTTT. Amino acids: CSDFRANTEAFF.

V usage is TRBV12-3 or TRBV12-4 and J usage is TRBJ2-7; TRBD1 or TRBD2 may be the D gene (6 bases each). This CDR3 contains 12 residues. V lost 6 bases and J 10 bases, leaving 16 bases between the germline ends. CDR3 nucleotide sequence: TGTGCCAGCAGCCCAATTACCGGGGGCCAGTACTTC. Translating it yields CASSPITGGQYF.

The DNA of the CDR3 is TGCGCCAGCAGCCCGGGACCAGGGGGGGAGACCCAGTACTTC. Amino acids: CASSPGPGGETQYF. This rearrangement joins TRBV5-1 to TRBJ2-5; tentatively, D is TRBD1 (7 bases). CDR3 size: 14 residues. V shed 4 bases and J shed 5 bases, with 15 bases lying between them. In germline, CDR1 is SGHRS, CDR2 YFSETQ. The variable domain in full, completed from reference TRBV5-1 and TRBJ2-5, reads KAGVTQTPRYLIKTRGQQVTLSCSPISGHRSVSWYQQTPGQGLQFLFEYFSETQRNKGNFPGRFSGRQFSNSRSEMNVSTLELGDSALYLCASSPGPGGETQYFGPGTRLLVL.

The chain is built from TRBV12-3 or TRBV12-4 and TRBJ1-2, with D maybe TRBD1 (5 bases). The CDR3 consists of 14 residues. V was clipped by 6 bases and J by 4 bases, with 15 bases between them. CDR3 residues: CASSLEGRGYGYTF. In DNA, the CDR3 is TGTGCCAGCAGCTTGGAGGGACGCGGCTATGGCTACACCTTC.

This clonotype was detected only once. The rearrangement uses TRBV29-1 and TRBJ2-3; D is ambiguous. Germline assignment: CDR1 SQVTM and CDR2 ANQGSEA. Trimming took 2 bases from V and 5 from J, leaving 11 bases between them. The CDR3 extends over 13 amino acids. The CDR3 DNA reads TGCAGCGTTGAAACAAACGTGAAAGATACGCAGTATTTT. Its protein is CSVETNVKDTQYF.

The chain joins TRBV2 to TRBJ2-5, with unresolved D. The V end lost 7 bases, the J end lost 2 bases, and 14 bases lay between the germline ends. The CDR3 consists of 14 residues. The germline gives CDR1 SNHLY, CDR2 FYNNEI. The CDR3 sequence: CASNRGGAQETQYF. CDR3 coding DNA: TGTGCCAGCAATCGTGGCGGCGCGCAAGAGACCCAGTACTTC.

V is TRBV2 and J is TRBJ2-2; D may be TRBD1 (6 bases). Germline-derived CDR1 and CDR2 are SNHLY and FYNNEI. The CDR3 runs to 14 residues. V lost 4 bases, J lost 5 bases, and 11 bases lay in between. CDR3: CASSVWGQTGELFF. The CDR3 DNA reads as TGTGCCAGCAGTGTCTGGGGGCAAACCGGGGAGCTGTTTTTT.

For this clonotype: One end of the junction varies from germline; a read error may be responsible. The rearrangement links TRBV6-4 to TRBJ2-7; D remains ambiguous. CDR1 is MRHNA and CDR2 is SNTAGT in the germline V gene. The CDR3 runs 10 residues. The CDR3 DNA follows: TGTGCCAGCAGGGACTACGAGCAGTACTTC. Residues: CASRDYEQYF.

The chain links TRBV20-1 to TRBJ2-2; D unresolved. The V gene's germline CDR1 is DFQATT and CDR2 SNEGSKA (reference sequence). The V end lost 6 bases, the J end lost 2 bases, and 7 bases lay between the germline ends. CDR3 length: 12 residues. CDR3 DNA: TGCAGTGCCACCCCTAACACCGGGGAGCTGTTTTTT. Translation: CSATPNTGELFF.

The chain links TRBV3-1 to TRBJ2-1, with 7 bases matching TRBD1. The CDR3 extends over 18 amino acids. V shed 1 base and J 5 bases; nucleotides not matched to a gene: 14. Germline V lookup: CDR1 LGHDT, CDR2 YNNKEL (reference sequence). The CDR3 coding sequence is TGTGCCAGCAGCCAAGGGCCCACCGGCAGGGGGTCCCACAATGAGCAGTTCTTC. As protein: CASSQGPTGRGSHNEQFF.

The genes are TRBV12-3 or TRBV12-4 and TRBJ2-3; 9 nucleotides agree with TRBD1. V shed 6 bases, J shed 0 bases, and the junction held 4 bases outside the gene matches. CDR3 length: 15 residues. For the CDR3, the DNA is TGTGCCAGCAGCGACAGGGGGACGAGCACAGATACGCAGTATTTT. Translating it yields CASSDRGTSTDTQYF.

This rearrangement joins TRBV4-2 to TRBJ2-2; 7 bases fit TRBD1. Germline CDR1 is LGHNA and CDR2 is YNFKEQ. The CDR3 consists of 16 residues. V trimming: 1 base; J trimming: 0 bases; junction bases outside the gene matches: 2. The CDR3 sequence is CASSQGQGANTGELFF. DNA for the CDR3: TGTGCCAGCAGCCAAGGTCAGGGGGCGAACACCGGGGAGCTGTTTTTT.

This clonotype was seen a single time. This chain links TRBV23-1 with TRBJ1-5; 8 bases align to TRBD1. TRBV23-1 is an ORF; its function is uncertain. The V segment lost 0 bases and the J segment 5 bases; nucleotides outside the gene matches: 9. CDR3 size: 17 residues. The CDR3 region has the DNA TGCGCCAGCAGTCAATCTCCTCGACAGGGGCAAGATCAGCCCCAGCATTTT. Its translation: CASSQSPRQGQDQPQHF.

The chain is built from TRBV20-1 and TRBJ1-2; 7 nucleotides agree with TRBD1. Unmatched junction bases numbered 4, after V lost 2 bases and J lost 4 bases. Germline values: CDR1 DFQATT, CDR2 SNEGSKA (reference sequence). This CDR3 contains 13 residues. CDR3 in amino acids: CSARKGQLYGYTF. In nucleotides, the CDR3 is TGCAGTGCTAGAAAGGGACAGCTCTATGGCTACACCTTC.

This clonotype has only a few counts. This chain uses TRBV6-5 with TRBJ2-7, with 8 bases identical to TRBD1. V shed 6 bases, J shed 2 bases, and the junction held 3 bases outside the gene matches. The CDR3 runs to 13 residues. Looked up from germline, CDR1 is MNHEY and CDR2 is SVGAGI. DNA for the CDR3: TGTGCCAGCAGCCGCAGGGGGCCCTACGAGCAGTACTTC. This gives the protein CASSRRGPYEQYF.

This chain uses TRBV9 with TRBJ2-6; no definite D call. This CDR3 region has 17 residues. Deletions cut 0 bases from V and 0 bases from J, with 10 bases between. Germline V lookup: CDR1 SGDLS, CDR2 YYNGEE. CDR3 region: CASSVVGRGSGANVLTF. CDR3 nucleotide sequence: TGTGCCAGCAGCGTAGTAGGTCGAGGCTCTGGGGCCAACGTCCTGACTTTC.

The chain links TRBV21-1 to TRBJ2-1; TRBD2 reflects the table's D call only, with no check against the DNA. TRBV21-1 represents a pseudogene. There are 16 residues in the CDR3. CDR3 coding DNA: TGTGCCAGCAGCATTAGGAGCGGGGGGGCGGACAATGAGCAGTTCTTC. Translated: CASSIRSGGADNEQFF.

The chain is built from TRBV20-1 and TRBJ1-1; no definite D call. The CDR3 extends over 11 amino acids. Germline V lookup: CDR1 DFQATT, CDR2 SNEGSKA (reference sequence). Between the trimmed V and J ends, which lost 6 bases and 8 bases, there was a span of 13 bases. The CDR3 here is CSALSPLEAFF. The CDR3, as DNA: TGCAGTGCACTCTCCCCCCTCGAAGCTTTCTTT.

This clonotype is a singleton in its sample. The rearrangement uses TRBV5-4 and TRBJ1-2, with a possible D match to TRBD1 (6 bases). Germline CDR1 is SGHNT and CDR2 is YYREEE (reference sequence). The germline V and J ends were trimmed by 4 bases and 2 bases, with 9 bases remaining between them. The CDR3 spans 13 residues. This chain's CDR3 is CASSRDNNYGYTF. CDR3 DNA: TGTGCCAGCAGCCGGGACAACAACTATGGCTACACCTTC.

J is TRBJ2-1 and V is TRBV23-1, with D uncertain. TRBV23-1 belongs to the ORF category, with a function that is uncertain. V lost 2 bases and J lost 6, with 8 bases in between. The CDR3 contains 13 residues. CDR3 nucleotide sequence: TGCGCCAGCAGTCAAACCCCCCTCAATGAGCAGTTCTTC. It is translated as CASSQTPLNEQFF.

The gene calls are TRBV29-1 and TRBJ1-3; D possibly corresponds to TRBD1 (6 bases). The V end was cut by 4 bases, the J end by 0 bases, with 16 bases between. The CDR3 totals 16 residues. Germline CDR1 and CDR2: SQVTM and ANQGSEA. CDR3 bases: TGCAGCGTTGGATCCGGGACACCCTCCTCTGGAAACACCATATATTTT. Translating gives CSVGSGTPSSGNTIYF.

The chain joins TRBV15 to TRBJ1-1; D perhaps matches TRBD1 (6 bases). The germline gives CDR1 LNHNV, CDR2 YYDKDF (reference sequence). V lost 0 bases to trimming and J lost 5 bases, with 16 bases between them. This CDR3 has 16 residues. CDR3 amino acids: CATSRDRLGGGTEAFF. CDR3 coding DNA: TGTGCCACCAGCAGAGACCGGCTCGGGGGCGGGACTGAAGCTTTCTTT.

This clonotype was seen a handful of times. This sequence joins TRBV5-4 and TRBJ1-5; D unresolved. Germline V gives CDR1 SGHNT, CDR2 YYREEE (reference sequence). V shed 3 bases and J shed 4 bases, with 8 bases lying between them. The CDR3 is 13 amino acids. The chain's CDR3 is CASSSGGNQPQHF. CDR3 in DNA: TGTGCCAGCAGCTCTGGAGGGAATCAGCCCCAGCATTTT.